This T cell receptor beta chain is from a study of cytomegalovirus exposure and HLA in healthy donors. About the study: The Caucasian-associated ancestry cluster held around 81% of 300 to 500 genotyped donors.

The CDR3 consists of 14 residues. Trimming at V came to 5 bases and at J to 2 bases, leaving 4 bases not matched to a gene. CDR1 SGHTA and CDR2 FQGNSA come from the germline V gene. The study ran its PCR with 60 Vbeta and 13 Jbeta primers. Some clones are missing from TCRdb's copy, which holds only in-frame ones; the method was immunoSEQ multiplex PCR. The sample has around 100,000 clones; 75% to 90% are singletons. V is TRBV7-2 and J is TRBJ2-7, with 9 bases that match TRBD2. The sequencing sample was made of PBMCs. The receptor was isolated from a man aged 25 to 45 in good health and CMV-seronegative. The chain's CDR3 is CASSVLAGPYEQYF. The CDR3 nucleotides read TGTGCCAGCAGCGTCCTAGCGGGGCCCTACGAGCAGTACTTC.